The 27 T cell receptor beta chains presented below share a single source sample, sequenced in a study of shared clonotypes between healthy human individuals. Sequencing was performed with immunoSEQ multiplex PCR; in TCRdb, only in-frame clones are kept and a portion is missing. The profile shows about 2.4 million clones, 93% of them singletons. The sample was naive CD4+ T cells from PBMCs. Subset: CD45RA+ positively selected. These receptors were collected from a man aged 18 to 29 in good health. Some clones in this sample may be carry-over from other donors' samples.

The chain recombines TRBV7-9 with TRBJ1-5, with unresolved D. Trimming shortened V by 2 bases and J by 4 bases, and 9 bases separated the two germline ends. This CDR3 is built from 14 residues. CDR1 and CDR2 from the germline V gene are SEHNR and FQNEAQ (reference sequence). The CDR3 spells CASSLIGENQPQHF. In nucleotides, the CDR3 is TGTGCCAGCAGCTTAATTGGGGAAAATCAGCCCCAGCATTTT.

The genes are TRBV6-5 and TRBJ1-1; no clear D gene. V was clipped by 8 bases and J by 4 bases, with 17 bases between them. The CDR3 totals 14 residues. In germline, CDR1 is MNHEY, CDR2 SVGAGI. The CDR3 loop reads CASRQQLGVTEAFF. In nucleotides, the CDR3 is TGTGCCAGCCGGCAACAACTCGGGGTCACTGAAGCTTTCTTT.

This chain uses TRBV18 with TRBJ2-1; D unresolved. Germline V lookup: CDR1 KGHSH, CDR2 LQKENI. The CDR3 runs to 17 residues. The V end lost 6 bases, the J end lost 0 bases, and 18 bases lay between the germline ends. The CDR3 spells CASSLSFSRSSYNEQFF. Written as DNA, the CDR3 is TGTGCCAGCTCTCTATCATTTTCCCGGAGCTCCTACAATGAGCAGTTCTTC.

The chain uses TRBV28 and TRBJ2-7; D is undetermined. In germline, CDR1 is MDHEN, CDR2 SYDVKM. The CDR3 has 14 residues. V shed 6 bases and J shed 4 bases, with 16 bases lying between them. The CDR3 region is CASRLGRTFYEQYF. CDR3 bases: TGTGCCAGCAGGCTAGGTCGTACCTTTTACGAGCAGTACTTC. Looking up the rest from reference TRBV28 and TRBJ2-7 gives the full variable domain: DVKVTQSSRYLVKRTGEKVFLECVQDMDHENMFWYRQDPGLGLRLIYFSYDVKMKEKGDIPEGYSVSREKKERFSLILESASTNQTSMYLCASRLGRTFYEQYFGPGTRLTVT.

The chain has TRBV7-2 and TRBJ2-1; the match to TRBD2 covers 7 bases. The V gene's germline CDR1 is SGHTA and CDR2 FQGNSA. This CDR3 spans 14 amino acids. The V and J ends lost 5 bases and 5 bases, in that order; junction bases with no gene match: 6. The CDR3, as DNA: TGTGCCAGCAGCCGATCACTAGCGAACAATGAGCAGTTCTTC. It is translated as CASSRSLANNEQFF.

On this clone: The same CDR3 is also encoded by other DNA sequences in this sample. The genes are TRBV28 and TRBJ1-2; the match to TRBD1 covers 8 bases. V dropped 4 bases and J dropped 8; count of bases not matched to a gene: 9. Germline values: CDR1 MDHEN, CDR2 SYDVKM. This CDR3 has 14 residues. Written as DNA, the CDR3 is TGTGCCAGCAGTTCCCCCGGGACAGGAGGAGGCTACACCTTC. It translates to CASSSPGTGGGYTF.

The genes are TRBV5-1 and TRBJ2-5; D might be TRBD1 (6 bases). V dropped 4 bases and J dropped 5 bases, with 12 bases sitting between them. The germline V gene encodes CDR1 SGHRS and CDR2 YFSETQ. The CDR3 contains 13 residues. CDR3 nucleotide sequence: TGCGCCAGCAGCCAAAACAGGGTTGAGACCCAGTACTTC. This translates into CASSQNRVETQYF.

Written as DNA, the CDR3 is TGTGCCAGCAGCGTACTGTGGCGAACGGGACTAGCGGGAGGGGACCACAATGAGCAGTTCTTC. It yields the protein CASSVLWRTGLAGGDHNEQFF. The V gene is TRBV9, the J gene TRBJ2-1; 16 bases agree with TRBD2. Losses at the gene ends were 1 base for V and 5 bases for J; bases not matched to a gene: 15. There are 21 residues in the CDR3. Germline CDR1 SGDLS, CDR2 YYNGEE.

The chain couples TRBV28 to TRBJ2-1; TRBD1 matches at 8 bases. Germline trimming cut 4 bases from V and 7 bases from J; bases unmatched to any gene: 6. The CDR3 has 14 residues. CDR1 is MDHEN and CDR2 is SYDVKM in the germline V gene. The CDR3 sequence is CASSWLTGDNEQFF. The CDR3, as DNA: TGTGCCAGCAGTTGGCTGACAGGGGATAATGAGCAGTTCTTC.

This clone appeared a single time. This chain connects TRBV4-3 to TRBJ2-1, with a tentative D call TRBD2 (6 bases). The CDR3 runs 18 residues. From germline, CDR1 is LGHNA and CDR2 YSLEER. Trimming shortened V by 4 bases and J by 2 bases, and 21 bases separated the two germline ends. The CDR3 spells CASSPRTGFSGAYNEQFF. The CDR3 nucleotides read TGCGCCAGCAGCCCCAGGACGGGGTTTAGCGGAGCCTACAATGAGCAGTTCTTC.

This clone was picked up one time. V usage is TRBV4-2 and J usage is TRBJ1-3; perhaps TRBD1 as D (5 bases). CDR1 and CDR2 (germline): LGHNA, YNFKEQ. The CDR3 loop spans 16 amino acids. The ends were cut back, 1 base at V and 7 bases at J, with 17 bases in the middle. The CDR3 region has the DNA TGTGCCAGCAGCCAAGTGGGGCCCAATCTGGGGAACACCATATATTTT. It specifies CASSQVGPNLGNTIYF.

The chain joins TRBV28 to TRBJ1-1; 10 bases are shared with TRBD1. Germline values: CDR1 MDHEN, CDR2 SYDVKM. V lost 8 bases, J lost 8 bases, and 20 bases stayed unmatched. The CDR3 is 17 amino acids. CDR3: CASFGPGQGKNRWEAFF. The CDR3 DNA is TGTGCCAGCTTCGGACCGGGACAGGGGAAAAATCGGTGGGAAGCTTTCTTT.

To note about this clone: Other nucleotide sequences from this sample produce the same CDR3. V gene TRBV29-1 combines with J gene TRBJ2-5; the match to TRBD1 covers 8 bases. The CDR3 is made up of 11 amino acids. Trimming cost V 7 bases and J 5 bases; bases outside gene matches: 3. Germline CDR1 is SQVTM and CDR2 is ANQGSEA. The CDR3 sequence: CSADRGETQYF. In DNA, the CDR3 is TGCAGCGCCGACAGGGGTGAGACCCAGTACTTC.

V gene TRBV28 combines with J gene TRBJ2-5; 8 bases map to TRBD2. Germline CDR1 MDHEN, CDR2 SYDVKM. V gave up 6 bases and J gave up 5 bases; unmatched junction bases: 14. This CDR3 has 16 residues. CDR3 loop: CASSSHGGGVGETQYF. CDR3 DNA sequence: TGTGCCAGCAGCTCCCACGGGGGGGGAGTCGGGGAGACCCAGTACTTC.

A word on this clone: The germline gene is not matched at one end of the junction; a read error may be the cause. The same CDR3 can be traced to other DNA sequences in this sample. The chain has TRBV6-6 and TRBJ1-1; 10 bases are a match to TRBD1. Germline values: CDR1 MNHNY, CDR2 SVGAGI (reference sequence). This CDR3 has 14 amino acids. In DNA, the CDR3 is TGTGCCAGCAGCCCGACAGGGGGCATCACTGAAGCCTTCTTT. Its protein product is CASSPTGGITEAFF.

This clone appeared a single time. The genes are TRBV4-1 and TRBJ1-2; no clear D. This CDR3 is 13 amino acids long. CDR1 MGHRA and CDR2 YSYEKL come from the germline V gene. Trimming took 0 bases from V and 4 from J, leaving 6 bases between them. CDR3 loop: CASSQDLRYGYTF. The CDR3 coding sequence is TGCGCCAGCAGCCAAGATTTACGCTATGGCTACACCTTC.

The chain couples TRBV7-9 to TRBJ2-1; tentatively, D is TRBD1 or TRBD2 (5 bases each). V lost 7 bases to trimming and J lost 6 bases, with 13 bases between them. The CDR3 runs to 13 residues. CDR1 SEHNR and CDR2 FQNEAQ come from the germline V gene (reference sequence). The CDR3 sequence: CASNRDVINEQFF. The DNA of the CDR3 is TGTGCCAGCAACCGGGACGTGATCAATGAGCAGTTCTTC.

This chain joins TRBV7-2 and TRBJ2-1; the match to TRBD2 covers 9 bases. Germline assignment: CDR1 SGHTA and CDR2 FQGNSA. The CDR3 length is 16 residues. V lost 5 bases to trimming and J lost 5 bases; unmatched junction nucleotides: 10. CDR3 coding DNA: TGTGCCAGCAGCGGAGCCGGGACTAGCCCCCACAATGAGCAGTTCTTC. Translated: CASSGAGTSPHNEQFF.

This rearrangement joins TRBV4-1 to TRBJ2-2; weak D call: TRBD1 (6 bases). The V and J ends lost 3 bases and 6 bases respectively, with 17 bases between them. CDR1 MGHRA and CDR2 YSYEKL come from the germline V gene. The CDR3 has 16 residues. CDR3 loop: CASSHSSHRVAGELFF. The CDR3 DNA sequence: TGCGCCAGCAGCCATAGCAGTCACAGGGTCGCCGGGGAGCTGTTTTTT.

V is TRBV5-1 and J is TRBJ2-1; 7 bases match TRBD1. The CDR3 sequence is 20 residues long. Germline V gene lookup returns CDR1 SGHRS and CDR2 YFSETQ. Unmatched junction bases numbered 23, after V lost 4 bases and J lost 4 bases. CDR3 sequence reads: CASSVPDRLGDREKYNEQFF. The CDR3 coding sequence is TGCGCCAGCAGCGTACCGGACCGTCTAGGAGACAGGGAAAAGTACAATGAGCAGTTCTTC.

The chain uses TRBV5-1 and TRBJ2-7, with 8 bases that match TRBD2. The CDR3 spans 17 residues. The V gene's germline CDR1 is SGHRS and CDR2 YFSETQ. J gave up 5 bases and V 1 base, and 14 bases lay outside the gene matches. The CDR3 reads CASSLSRGAGVEDEQYF. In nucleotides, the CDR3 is TGCGCCAGCAGCTTGAGTCGTGGAGCGGGAGTGGAGGACGAGCAGTACTTC. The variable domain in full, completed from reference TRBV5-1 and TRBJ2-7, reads KAGVTQTPRYLIKTRGQQVTLSCSPISGHRSVSWYQQTPGQGLQFLFEYFSETQRNKGNFPGRFSGRQFSNSRSEMNVSTLELGDSALYLCASSLSRGAGVEDEQYFGPGTRLTVT.

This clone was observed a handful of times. The CDR3 DNA reads as TGTGCCAGCAGCTTATACCCGGCTAGCATCGACGAGCAGTACTTC. Translated, it gives CASSLYPASIDEQYF. V usage is TRBV7-3 and J usage is TRBJ2-7; tentatively, D is TRBD2 (5 bases). From germline, CDR1 is SGHTA and CDR2 FQGTGA. This CDR3 region has 15 residues. Trimming took 2 bases from V and 5 from J, leaving 16 bases between them. The variable domain in full, with the rest retrieved from reference TRBV7-3 and TRBJ2-7, is GAGVSQTPSNKVTEKGKYVELRCDPISGHTALYWYRQSLGQGPEFLIYFQGTGAADDSGLPNDRFFAVRPEGSVSTLKIQRTERGDSAVYLCASSLYPASIDEQYFGPGTRLTVT.

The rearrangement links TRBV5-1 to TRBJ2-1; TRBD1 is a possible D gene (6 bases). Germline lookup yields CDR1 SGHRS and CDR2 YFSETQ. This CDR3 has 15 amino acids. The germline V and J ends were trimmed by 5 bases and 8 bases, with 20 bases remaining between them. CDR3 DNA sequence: TGCGCCAGCAGGGCAACAGGGAAATTGTTGGATGAGCAGTTCTTC. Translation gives CASRATGKLLDEQFF.

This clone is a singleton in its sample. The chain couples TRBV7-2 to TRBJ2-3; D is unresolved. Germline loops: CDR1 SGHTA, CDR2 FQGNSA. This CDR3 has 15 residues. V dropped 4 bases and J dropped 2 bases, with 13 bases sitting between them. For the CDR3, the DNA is TGTGCCAGCAGCTCCGCTTTCTCGTTCACAGATACGCAGTATTTT. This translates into CASSSAFSFTDTQYF.

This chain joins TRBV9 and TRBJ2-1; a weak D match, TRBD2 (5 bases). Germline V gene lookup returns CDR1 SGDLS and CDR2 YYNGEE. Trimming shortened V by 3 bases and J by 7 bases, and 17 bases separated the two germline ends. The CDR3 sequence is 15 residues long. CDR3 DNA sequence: TGTGCCAGCAGCGAGACCGCCGGGAATTGGAATGAGCAGTTCTTC. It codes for CASSETAGNWNEQFF.

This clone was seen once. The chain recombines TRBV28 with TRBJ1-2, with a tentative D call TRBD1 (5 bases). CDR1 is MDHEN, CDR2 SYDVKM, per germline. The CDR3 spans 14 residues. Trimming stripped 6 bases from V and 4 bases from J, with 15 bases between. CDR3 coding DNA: TGTGCCAGCAGAACGGACACCTTCGGCTATGGCTACACCTTC. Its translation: CASRTDTFGYGYTF.

The CDR3 region has the DNA TGTGCCAGCAGCTTATACAGGGGTGGGGGTGAGCAGTTCTTC. This gives the protein CASSLYRGGGEQFF. The rearrangement links TRBV7-9 to TRBJ2-1, with 7 bases lining up with TRBD1. Germline CDR1 reads SEHNR; CDR2 reads FQNEAQ (reference sequence). CDR3 length: 14 amino acids. The V segment lost 2 bases and the J segment 9 bases; nucleotides outside the gene matches: 7.